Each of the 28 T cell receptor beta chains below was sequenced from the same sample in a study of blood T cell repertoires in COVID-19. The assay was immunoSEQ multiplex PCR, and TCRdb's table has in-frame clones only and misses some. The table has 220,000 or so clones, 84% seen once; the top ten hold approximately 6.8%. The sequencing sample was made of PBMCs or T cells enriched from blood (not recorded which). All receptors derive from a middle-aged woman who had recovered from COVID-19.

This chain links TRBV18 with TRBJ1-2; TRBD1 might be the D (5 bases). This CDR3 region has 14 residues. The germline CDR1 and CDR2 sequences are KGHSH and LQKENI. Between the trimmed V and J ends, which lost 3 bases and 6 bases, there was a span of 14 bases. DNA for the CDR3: TGTGCCAGCTCACCGACCCAGGGTGAGGATGGCTACACCTTC. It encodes CASSPTQGEDGYTF.

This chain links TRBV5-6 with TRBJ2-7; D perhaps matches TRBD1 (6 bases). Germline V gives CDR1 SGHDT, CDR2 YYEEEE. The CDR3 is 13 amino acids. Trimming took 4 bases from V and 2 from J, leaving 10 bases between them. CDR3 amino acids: CASSQGTTYEQYF. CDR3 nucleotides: TGTGCCAGCAGCCAAGGGACAACCTACGAGCAGTACTTC.

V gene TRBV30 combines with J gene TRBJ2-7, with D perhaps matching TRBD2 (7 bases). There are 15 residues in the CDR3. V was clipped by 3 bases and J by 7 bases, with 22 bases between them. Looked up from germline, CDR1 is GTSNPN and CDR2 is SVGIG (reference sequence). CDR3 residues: CAWSLGGLGDGEQYV. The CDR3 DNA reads TGTGCCTGGAGCCTGGGGGGGCTGGGGGACGGAGAGCAGTACGTC.

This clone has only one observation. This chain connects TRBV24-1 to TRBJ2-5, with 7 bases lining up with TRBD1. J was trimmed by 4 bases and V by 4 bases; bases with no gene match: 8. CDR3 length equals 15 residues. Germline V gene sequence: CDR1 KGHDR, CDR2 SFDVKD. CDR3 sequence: CATSDTDRVLETQYF. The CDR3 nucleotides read TGTGCCACCAGTGACACAGACAGGGTCTTAGAGACCCAGTACTTC.

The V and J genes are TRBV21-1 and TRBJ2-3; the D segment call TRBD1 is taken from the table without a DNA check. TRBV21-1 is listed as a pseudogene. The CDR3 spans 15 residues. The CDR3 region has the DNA TGTGCCAGCCCCCCAGGAACAGGGGCCACAGATACGCAGTATTTT. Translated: CASPPGTGATDTQYF.

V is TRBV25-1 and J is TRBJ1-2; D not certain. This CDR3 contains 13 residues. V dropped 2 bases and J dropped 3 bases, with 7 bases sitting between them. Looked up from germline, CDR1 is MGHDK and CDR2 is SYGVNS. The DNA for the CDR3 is TGTGCCAGCAGTGAAAAGGAGTACTATGGCTACACCTTC. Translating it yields CASSEKEYYGYTF.

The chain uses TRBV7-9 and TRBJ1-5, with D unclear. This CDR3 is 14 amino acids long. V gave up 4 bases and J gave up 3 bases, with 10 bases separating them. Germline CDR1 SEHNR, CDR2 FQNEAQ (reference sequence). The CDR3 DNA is TGTGCCAGCAGCTCCGCGAGGTTCAATCAGCCCCAGCATTTT. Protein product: CASSSARFNQPQHF.

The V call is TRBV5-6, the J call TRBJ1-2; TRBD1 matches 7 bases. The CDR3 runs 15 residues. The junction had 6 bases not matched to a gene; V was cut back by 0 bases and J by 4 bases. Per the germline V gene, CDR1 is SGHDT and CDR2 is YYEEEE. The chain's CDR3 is CASSLADRAPYGYTF. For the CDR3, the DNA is TGTGCCAGCAGCTTGGCCGACAGGGCGCCCTATGGCTACACCTTC.

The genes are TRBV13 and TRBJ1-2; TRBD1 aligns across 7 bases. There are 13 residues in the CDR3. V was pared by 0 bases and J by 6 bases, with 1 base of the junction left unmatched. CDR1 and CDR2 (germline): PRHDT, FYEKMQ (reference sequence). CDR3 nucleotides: TGTGCCAGCAGCTTAGGGACAGGGAATGGCTACACCTTC. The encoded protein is CASSLGTGNGYTF.

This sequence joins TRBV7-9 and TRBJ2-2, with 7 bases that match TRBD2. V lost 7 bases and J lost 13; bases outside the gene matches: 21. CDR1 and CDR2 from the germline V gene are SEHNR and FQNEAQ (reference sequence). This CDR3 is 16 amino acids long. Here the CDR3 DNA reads TGTGCCAGCACCTCGAATGGCGGGAGTTTTGGCCGTGGGCTGTTTTTT. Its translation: CASTSNGGSFGRGLFF.

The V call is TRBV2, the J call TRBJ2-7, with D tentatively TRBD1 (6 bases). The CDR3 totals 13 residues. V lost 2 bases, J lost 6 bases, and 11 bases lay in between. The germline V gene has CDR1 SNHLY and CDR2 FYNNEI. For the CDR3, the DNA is TGTGCCAGCAGTGAATATGCAGGGGCCGAGCAGTACTTC. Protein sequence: CASSEYAGAEQYF. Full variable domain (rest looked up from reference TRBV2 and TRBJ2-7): EPEVTQTPSHQVTQMGQEVILRCVPISNHLYFYWYRQILGQKVEFLVSFYNNEISEKSEIFDDQFSVERPDGSNFTLKIRSTKLEDSAMYFCASSEYAGAEQYFGPGTRLTVT.

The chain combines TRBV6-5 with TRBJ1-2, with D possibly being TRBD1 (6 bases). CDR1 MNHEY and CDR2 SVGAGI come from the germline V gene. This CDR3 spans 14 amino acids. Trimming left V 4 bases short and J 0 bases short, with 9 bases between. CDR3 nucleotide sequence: TGTGCCAGCAGTTCAGGGGCCGCTAACTATGGCTACACCTTC. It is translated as CASSSGAANYGYTF.

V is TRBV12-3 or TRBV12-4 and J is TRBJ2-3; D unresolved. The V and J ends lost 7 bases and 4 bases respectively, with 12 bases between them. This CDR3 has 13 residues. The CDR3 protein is CASTGRVSDTQYF. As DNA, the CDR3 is TGTGCCAGCACCGGCCGGGTCTCAGATACGCAGTATTTT.

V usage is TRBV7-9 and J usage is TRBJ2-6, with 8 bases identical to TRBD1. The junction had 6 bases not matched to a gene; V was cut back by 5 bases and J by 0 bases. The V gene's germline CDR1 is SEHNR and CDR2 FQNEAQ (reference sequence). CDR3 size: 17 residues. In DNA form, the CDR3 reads TGTGCCAGCAGCCTGGGACAGGAAGTCTCTGGGGCCAACGTCCTGACTTTC. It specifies CASSLGQEVSGANVLTF.

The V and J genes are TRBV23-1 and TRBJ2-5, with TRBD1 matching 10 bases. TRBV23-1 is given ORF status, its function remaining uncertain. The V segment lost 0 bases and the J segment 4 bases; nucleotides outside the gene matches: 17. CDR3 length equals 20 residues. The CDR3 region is CASSQSTPPLPGTGVETQYF. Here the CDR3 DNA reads TGCGCCAGCAGTCAATCAACCCCCCCCCTTCCAGGGACAGGGGTAGAGACCCAGTACTTC.

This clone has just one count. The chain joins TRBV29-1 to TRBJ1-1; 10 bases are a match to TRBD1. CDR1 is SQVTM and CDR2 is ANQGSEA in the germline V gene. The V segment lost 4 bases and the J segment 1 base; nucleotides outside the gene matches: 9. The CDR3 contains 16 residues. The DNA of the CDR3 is TGCAGCGTTGCAGACAGGGGGCTTCAATCGAACACTGAAGCTTTCTTT. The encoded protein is CSVADRGLQSNTEAFF.

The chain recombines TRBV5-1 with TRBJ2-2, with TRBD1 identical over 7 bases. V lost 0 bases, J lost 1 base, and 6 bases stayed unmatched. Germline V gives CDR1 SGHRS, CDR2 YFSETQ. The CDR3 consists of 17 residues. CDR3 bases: TGCGCCAGCAGCTTGGACCCGGGACAGATGAACACCGGGGAGCTGTTTTTT. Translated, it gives CASSLDPGQMNTGELFF.

The DNA of the CDR3 is TGTGCCAGCAGTTTAGTAAAACAGGGGCCTACTAATAGCTACACCTTC. As protein: CASSLVKQGPTNSYTF. The gene calls are TRBV28 and TRBJ1-2, with 7 bases identical to TRBD1. Per germline, CDR1 MDHEN and CDR2 SYDVKM. There are 16 residues in the CDR3. The V segment lost 2 bases and the J segment 9 bases; nucleotides outside the gene matches: 15.

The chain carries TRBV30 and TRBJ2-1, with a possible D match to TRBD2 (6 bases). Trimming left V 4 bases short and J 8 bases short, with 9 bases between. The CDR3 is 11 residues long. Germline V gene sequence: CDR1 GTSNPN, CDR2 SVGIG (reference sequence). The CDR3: CAWTRDYEQFF. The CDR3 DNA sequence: TGTGCCTGGACCAGGGACTATGAGCAGTTCTTC.

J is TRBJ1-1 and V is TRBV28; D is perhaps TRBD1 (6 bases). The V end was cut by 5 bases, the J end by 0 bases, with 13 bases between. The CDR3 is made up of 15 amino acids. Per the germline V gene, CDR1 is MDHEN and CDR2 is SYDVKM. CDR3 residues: CASSPGTTLNTEAFF. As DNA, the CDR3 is TGTGCCAGCAGTCCTGGGACAACCTTGAACACTGAAGCTTTCTTT.

CDR3 loop: CASSPGQTTYEQYV. CDR3 coding DNA: TGTGCCAGCAGTCCGGGACAGACTACTTACGAGCAGTACGTC. The chain is built from TRBV6-6 and TRBJ2-7; TRBD1 agrees at 7 bases. Germline V gene lookup returns CDR1 MNHNY and CDR2 SVGAGI (reference sequence). V lost 5 bases and J lost 4; bases outside the gene matches: 8. The CDR3 has 14 residues.

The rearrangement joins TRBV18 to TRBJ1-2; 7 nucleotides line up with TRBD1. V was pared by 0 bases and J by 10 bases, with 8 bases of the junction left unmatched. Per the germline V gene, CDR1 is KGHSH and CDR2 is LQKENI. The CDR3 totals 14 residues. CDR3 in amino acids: CASSPPSRQGAYTF. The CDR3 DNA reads TGTGCCAGCTCACCACCGTCTCGACAGGGTGCCTACACCTTC.

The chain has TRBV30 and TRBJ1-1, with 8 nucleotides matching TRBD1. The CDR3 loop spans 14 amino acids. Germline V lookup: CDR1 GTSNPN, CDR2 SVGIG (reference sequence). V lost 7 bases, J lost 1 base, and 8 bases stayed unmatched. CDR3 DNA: TGTGCCTATACAGGGGGTGTGGAGAACACTGAAGCTTTCTTT. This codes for CAYTGGVENTEAFF.

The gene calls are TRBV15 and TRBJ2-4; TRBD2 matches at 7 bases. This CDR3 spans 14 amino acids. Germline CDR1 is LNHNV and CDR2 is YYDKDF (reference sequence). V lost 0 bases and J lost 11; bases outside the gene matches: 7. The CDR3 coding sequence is TGTGCCACCAGCAGAGAGGGGACGGGGAGGGTTCAGTACTTC. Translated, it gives CATSREGTGRVQYF.

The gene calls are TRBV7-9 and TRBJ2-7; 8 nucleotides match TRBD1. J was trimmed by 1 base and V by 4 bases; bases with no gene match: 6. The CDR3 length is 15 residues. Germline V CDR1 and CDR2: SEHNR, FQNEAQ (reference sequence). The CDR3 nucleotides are TGTGCCAGCAGCTCCCCGGACAGGGCGTCCTACGAGCAGTACGTC. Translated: CASSSPDRASYEQYV.

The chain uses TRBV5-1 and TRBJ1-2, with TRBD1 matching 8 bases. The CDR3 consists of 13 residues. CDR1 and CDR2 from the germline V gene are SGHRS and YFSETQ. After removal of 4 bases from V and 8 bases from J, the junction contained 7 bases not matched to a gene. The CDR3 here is CASSIGQGRGYTF. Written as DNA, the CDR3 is TGCGCCAGCAGCATCGGACAGGGAAGAGGCTACACCTTC.

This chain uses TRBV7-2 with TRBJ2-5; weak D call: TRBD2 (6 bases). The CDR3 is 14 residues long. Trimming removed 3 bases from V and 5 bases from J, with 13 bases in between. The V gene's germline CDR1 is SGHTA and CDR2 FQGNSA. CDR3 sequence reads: CASSLGGASETQYF. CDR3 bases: TGTGCCAGCAGCTTGGGGGGAGCCAGTGAGACCCAGTACTTC.

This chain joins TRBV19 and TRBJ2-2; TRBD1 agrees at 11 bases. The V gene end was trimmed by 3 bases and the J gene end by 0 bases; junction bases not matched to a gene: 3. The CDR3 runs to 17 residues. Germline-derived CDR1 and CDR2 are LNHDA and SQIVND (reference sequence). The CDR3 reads CASSIGQGAANTGELFF. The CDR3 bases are TGTGCCAGTAGTATTGGACAGGGGGCCGCGAACACCGGGGAGCTGTTTTTT.